This T cell receptor beta chain was found in a study of blood T cell repertoires in COVID-19. On the study more broadly: There were acute and convalescent COVID-19 samples, and they came from the United States, Italy and Spain. Nucleic acid was either cDNA or gDNA, and it came from T cells, B-cell-depleted T cells, or PBMCs.

This clone came up a few times. The CDR3 consists of 13 residues. Followed over time, Seattle patients had been enrolled while infection was active. TCRdb's copy holds only in-frame clones and misses some; the assay was immunoSEQ multiplex PCR. Here the sample spans roughly 41,000 clones, approximately 69% being singletons. Sequenced material: peripheral blood. J is TRBJ2-2 and V is TRBV12-1; the table's D call, TRBD2, has no DNA check behind it. TRBV12-1 is a documented pseudogene. This TCR derives from a man in his 70s with COVID-19, enrolled during active disease. For the CDR3, the DNA is TGTGCCAGCAGCCCCTGGGAGGACGGGGAGCTGTTTTTT. It yields the protein CASSPWEDGELFF.